Given below is one T cell receptor (beta chain) in context. The specificity of this receptor is unknown. Nothing much larger sits one base from this clone, and base qualities are not available. This entry comes from a study of CD8+CD57+ T cells in acquired aplastic anemia (dated by TCRdb to 2017 to 2018). Some background on the complete study: A mean of roughly 3.2 ug of DNA, ranging from roughly 0.19 to 27.4 ug, was extracted from sorted CD4+ and CD8+ cells. CD8+CD57+ expansion was defined as a frequency above the mean frequency observed in healthy subjects.

Flow cytometry had shown CD8+CD57+ cell expansion in the patients selected for sequencing. Every patient had severe acquired aplastic anemia, diagnosed using the International Study of Aplastic Anemia and Agranulocytosis and Camitta criteria. No patient had received any therapy when blood was sampled. In the study, sorted CD4+ and CD8+ blood T cells from patients with severe aplastic anemia and from healthy subjects underwent deep sequencing of TCR repertoires. Patients were enrolled under clinicaltrials.gov protocols 00001620, 01623167, 00001397, 00071045, 00081523 and 00961064 in the USA. Ficoll-Paque density gradient centrifugation was used to isolate peripheral blood mononuclear cells. Before DNA extraction, CD4+ and CD8+ T cells were sorted with FACS or magnetic beads. Clipping removes 4 bases from V and 11 bases from J, with 12 as the unmatched junction base count. Looking up the germline V gene yields CDR1 MGHRA and CDR2 YSYEKL. The CDR3 spans 15 residues, from the cysteine through the phenylalanine. The CDR3 DNA has 45 bases and is translated from base 1.

On the study overall, not on this receptor specifically: CD8+ Simpson's diversity did not differ significantly between patients and healthy controls (P=0.060). Some 30 CD8+ CDR3 sequences were shared between patients and controls but appeared highly expressed in patients and within their immunodominant clones.

Profiling of TCR beta VDJ combinations and CDR3 sequences used genomic DNA as the template. An Illumina HiSeq 2000 was the platform used for TCR repertoire sequencing. The paper's processing steps were these. TRBV/TRBJ rearrangement plots, CDR3 size and DJ length profiles, and Simpson's diversity index were used to assess repertoires. The most abundant DNA sequence in the deep sequencing data was taken as the immunodominant clone. CDR3 amino acid sequences were screened for sharing across subjects and were compared with published repertoires and the VDJdb database. TCRdb reran the public reads through fastp at Q25 and MiXCR, keeping productive beta chains. Each CDR3 protein gets just one entry, which takes the most common genes and DNA from the rows behind it. Here the V and J calls rest on TCRdb's processing, not on the authors' analysis. In all, the sample holds fewer than 300,000 distinct CDR3 sequences, and 70% to 85% of those were seen once. Roughly 42% of the sample is held by the ten biggest clonotypes.

The rearrangement combines TRBV4-1 with TRBJ1-5, with 9 bases matching TRBD1. This receptor was identified in a human donor with aplastic anemia. Sequencing was carried out using sorted CD4+, CD8+, or CD8+CD57+ T cells (not recorded which) from PBMCs. The CDR3 protein is CASSLRRDREETQHF. The DNA is as follows: TGCGCCAGCAGCCTACGCCGGGACAGGGAAGAGACCCAGCATTTT.